A selection of T cell receptor beta chains follows, all from one sample in a study of cytomegalovirus exposure and HLA in healthy donors. TCRdb's copy holds only in-frame clones and misses some; the assay was immunoSEQ multiplex PCR. The table includes about 130,000 clones, less than 85% detected once. Sequencing input: PBMCs. These receptors were obtained from a man aged 25-45 years in good health and CMV-seropositive. The CDR3 runs from the conserved cysteine through the conserved F or W. Fields, in order: D gene, J gene, V gene, clone size, CDR3 DNA, CDR3 protein. A D gene is named only where the DNA matches it firmly. Clone size is shown for a subset of rows, as once, few, many or a class of expanded clone.

TRBD1 TRBJ2-7 TRBV27 - TGTGCCAGCAGTCTCGGGACAGTTGACGAGCAGTACTTC CASSLGTVDEQYF
TRBD2 TRBJ2-7 TRBV6-1 - TGTGCCAGCAGAGCCCCTAGCGGGGGGTACTACGAGCAGTACTTC CASRAPSGGYYEQYF
- TRBJ1-1 TRBV30 - TGTGCCTGGACCTCAAATCCGGGACGCCGCCCGGGGGGAGCTTTCTTT CAWTSNPGRRPGGAFF
- TRBJ1-1 TRBV6-5 once TGTGCCAGCAGACAGGGACCTCATACTGAAGCTTTCTTT CASRQGPHTEAFF
TRBD1 TRBJ1-4 TRBV6-1 - TGTGCCAGCAGTTTCGGACAGGGGGAAGGCGAAAAACTGTTTTTT CASSFGQGEGEKLFF
- TRBJ2-2 TRBV1 - TGCACCAGCTCCACCGGGGAGCGGGGGGCCAACGGGGAGCTGTTTTTT CTSSTGERGANGELFF
- TRBJ2-7 TRBV7-2 - TGTGCCAGCAGCTTATCCCCAACCTACGAGCAGTACTTC CASSLSPTYEQYF
TRBD1 TRBJ2-7 TRBV18 - TGTGCCAGCTCACCCTTCCGGGACAGAGCCTACGAGCAGTACTTC CASSPFRDRAYEQYF
TRBD1 TRBJ1-1 TRBV2 - TGTGCCAGCAGAAACCTTCGGGACAGGCCAGCTGAAGCTTTCTTT CASRNLRDRPAEAFF
- TRBJ1-2 TRBV6-5 - TGTGCCAGCAGTTACCTCCCCGACAGCACCTATGGCTACACCTTC CASSYLPDSTYGYTF
- TRBJ2-3 TRBV9 - TGTGCCAGCAGCCCCTTCCGGGAAACAGATACGCAGTATTTT CASSPFRETDTQYF
- TRBJ2-4 TRBV6-5 - TGTGCCAGCAGTAGGGGGGGCTCGTCCAAAAACATTCAGTACTTC CASSRGGSSKNIQYF
- TRBJ1-6 TRBV6-1 - TGTGCCAGCAGTGATGGGGGGTATAATTCACCCCTCCACTTT CASSDGGYNSPLHF
TRBD1 TRBJ2-7 TRBV7-2 - TGTGCCAGCAGCTTAGGGACAGGGGCCTACGAGCAGTACTTC CASSLGTGAYEQYF
- TRBJ1-6 TRBV6-6 once TGTGCCAGCAGTTACTCAACATCAGGGAATTCACCCCTCCACTTT CASSYSTSGNSPLHF
- TRBJ2-1 TRBV25-1 - TGTGCCAGCAACTCCCGAACGAGCTCCTACAATGAGCAGTTCTTC CASNSRTSSYNEQFF